Sequencing of this TCR beta chain was carried out in a study of regulatory T cells in long-lasting Graves disease. Documented time point: newly diagnosed GD, antithyroid drugs for less than 3 months. PBMC RNA served as the TCR library source. EDTA tubes collected roughly 10 milliliters of peripheral blood. This clonotype has at least ten counts. Germline V gene sequence: CDR1 MDHEN, CDR2 SYDVKM. This CDR3 is 14 amino acids long. The V segment lost 8 bases and the J segment 1 base; nucleotides outside the gene matches: 7. Arm-PCR of CDR3 regions with iRepertoire HTBI primers generated TCR beta libraries. TCRdb passed the multiplex PCR reads through MiXCR, listing each CDR3 protein once. This sample carries around 500,000 distinct CDR3 sequences, approximately 12% of them seen once, and the ten largest clones take 8.5% to 10%. The same data also contributed to another study, on T cells in Graves' hyperthyroidism and ophthalmopathy.

The sequence came from a man under 40 with Graves disease. This specimen consisted of peripheral blood mononuclear cells (PBMCs), obtained at new diagnosis, from a patient treated with antithyroid drugs. J is TRBJ2-7 and V is TRBV28; 8 nucleotides line up with TRBD2. CDR3 protein: CASSPAGGSYEQYF. CDR3 coding DNA: TGTGCCAGCTCACCGGCGGGAGGATCCTACGAGCAGTACTTC.